A selection of T cell receptor beta chains follows, all from one sample in a study of shared clonotypes between healthy human individuals. Repertoires were generated with immunoSEQ multiplex PCR, while TCRdb's copy carries only in-frame clones and drops some. The profile shows a few hundred thousand clones, around 76% of them singletons. Material for sequencing was PBMCs. These TCRs come from a woman in her 40s in good health. Some clones in this sample may be carry-over from other donors' samples. The CDR3 runs from the conserved cysteine through the conserved F or W. A D gene is named only where the DNA matches it firmly. A row's size may be missing; if present it is once, few, many or a size class.

TGTGCCTGGAGCCTTTTTATGGACACTGAAGCTTTCTTT,CAWSLFMDTEAFF,TRBJ1-1,NA,TRBV30,NA
TGTGCCAGCAGTGGCCGGGCCGACGGGAATCAGCCCCAGCATTTT,CASSGRADGNQPQHF,TRBJ1-5,NA,TRBV6-1,NA
TGTGCCAGCAGCTCACGACTAGCGGAAGGGGTGTACGAGCAGTACTTC,CASSSRLAEGVYEQYF,TRBJ2-7,NA,TRBV9,TRBD2
TGTGCCAGCAGCTTAATTTTGGGGGATACGCAGTATTTT,CASSLILGDTQYF,TRBJ2-3,NA,TRBV11-2,NA
TGTGCCAGCAGTCTTCAGGGGGCGCAGGCTGAAAAACTGTTTTTT,CASSLQGAQAEKLFF,TRBJ1-4,NA,TRBV28,TRBD1
TGTGCCAGCAGCTCCCGGGCGCGTAGCGGGACCGGGGAGCTGTTTTTT,CASSSRARSGTGELFF,TRBJ2-2,few,TRBV7-2,TRBD2
TGTGCCAGCAGCTTAGATTCCTGGTTAACTACGCAGTATTTT,CASSLDSWLTTQYF,TRBJ2-3,NA,TRBV11-2,NA
TGTGCCAGCAGCCAGGGACTAGCGGGAGGGCAAATCAATGAGCAGTTCTTC,CASSQGLAGGQINEQFF,TRBJ2-1,NA,TRBV13,TRBD2
TGTGCCTCGTCGAGGCAGGGTCGGGGCCACACCTTC,CASSRQGRGHTF,TRBJ1-2,NA,TRBV10-3,NA
TGTGCCAGTAGTATGTGGTGGCAGGGCGCCCAGCCCCAGCATTTT,CASSMWWQGAQPQHF,TRBJ1-5,NA,TRBV19,NA
TGTGCCAGCAGTGATCCCCGGACAAATTCTGAAGCTTTCTTT,CASSDPRTNSEAFF,TRBJ1-1,NA,TRBV25-1,NA
TGTGCCAGCAGTGAAGCAGGGGGCGTAGATCAGCCCCAGCATTTT,CASSEAGGVDQPQHF,TRBJ1-5,NA,TRBV6-1,TRBD1
TGTGCCAGCAGTGTGGAAGGGGCGGACACTGAAGCTTTCTTT,CASSVEGADTEAFF,TRBJ1-1,NA,TRBV6-1,NA
TGTGCCAGCAGCCCATCGCCTGACGGGTACAATGAGCAGTTCTTC,CASSPSPDGYNEQFF,TRBJ2-1,NA,TRBV6-5,NA
TGCGCCAGCAGCTTGGGGCTAGACAGTGAGCAGTTCTTC,CASSLGLDSEQFF,TRBJ2-1,NA,TRBV5-1,NA
TGTGCCTGGAGGGACCGGACAGGGTCTTATGAGAGGAATCAGCCCCAGCATTTT,CAWRDRTGSYERNQPQHF,TRBJ1-5,NA,TRBV30,TRBD1
TGCGCCAGCAGCCCCATCGGAGCGGGACCCTACAATGAGCAGTTCTTC,CASSPIGAGPYNEQFF,TRBJ2-1,NA,TRBV10-2,TRBD2
TGTGCCAGCAGTGAATATATTCTGCTGAGCGGGAGGGCTAACGAGCAGTACTTC,CASSEYILLSGRANEQYF,TRBJ2-7,NA,TRBV25-1,TRBD2
TGTGCCAGCAGCTTAGCTTCAAGAAATGAGCAGTTCTTC,CASSLASRNEQFF,TRBJ2-1,few,TRBV7-6,NA
TGCAGCGCTAGGGACAGTCCTAATCAGCCCCAGCATTTT,CSARDSPNQPQHF,TRBJ1-5,NA,TRBV29-1,TRBD1
TGTGCCAGCAGTTTAGACCGTTCAGGGGGCGCGGGTTACGAGCAGTACTTC,CASSLDRSGGAGYEQYF,TRBJ2-7,NA,TRBV27,TRBD1
TGTGCCAGCAGTTTATATCTGGACAGGGGAACCGGGGAGCTGTTTTTT,CASSLYLDRGTGELFF,TRBJ2-2,NA,TRBV28,TRBD1
TGTGCCAGCAGTTCCGGGACAGGGGGCGGTCGCAATCAGCCCCAGCATTTT,CASSSGTGGGRNQPQHF,TRBJ1-5,NA,TRBV28,TRBD1
TGTGCCAGCAGCTTAGGCCAGGGGGGGCAGCCCCAGCATTTT,CASSLGQGGQPQHF,TRBJ1-5,NA,TRBV13,TRBD1
TGTGCCAGCAGCTTGGGGCTAGCGGGCAACTACGAGCAGTACTTC,CASSLGLAGNYEQYF,TRBJ2-7,once,TRBV5-4,TRBD2
TGCGCCAGCAGCTTGAATCCGGGCCTGAATGAAAAACTGTTTTTT,CASSLNPGLNEKLFF,TRBJ1-4,NA,TRBV5-1,NA
TGTGCCAGCAGTTTAACAGGGAATCAAGAGACCCAGTACTTC,CASSLTGNQETQYF,TRBJ2-5,NA,TRBV27,NA
TGTGCTAGCAGCCCTGTTGGGGGGGGAGATACGCAGTATTTT,CASSPVGGGDTQYF,TRBJ2-3,NA,TRBV7-7,TRBD2
TGTGCCAGCAGTCCTTATGGGTCCGGGGGGGGCGGGGAGCTGTTTTTT,CASSPYGSGGGGELFF,TRBJ2-2,few,TRBV27,TRBD2
TGTGCCAGCAGCTTGGGAAGCGGGAGAGGGAATGAGCAGTTCTTC,CASSLGSGRGNEQFF,TRBJ2-1,NA,TRBV5-4,TRBD2
TGTGCCAGCAGCTTCCGGGACCCATCTTACAATGAGCAGTTCTTC,CASSFRDPSYNEQFF,TRBJ2-1,NA,TRBV9,NA
TGTGCCAGCTCACCCCGAGGACTAGCGGGGCCGAACACCGGGGAGCTGTTTTTT,CASSPRGLAGPNTGELFF,TRBJ2-2,NA,TRBV18,TRBD2
TGTGCTAGCAGCTTAGGGCTGCACAATGAGCAGTTCTTC,CASSLGLHNEQFF,TRBJ2-1,NA,TRBV7-7,NA
TGTGCCAGCAGTCCACAATCGGGGACCTTTGGAAACACCATATATTTT,CASSPQSGTFGNTIYF,TRBJ1-3,NA,TRBV28,NA
TGTGCCAGCAGTGCTACGCGCGAGGGAAGCGGCTACACCTTC,CASSATREGSGYTF,TRBJ1-2,NA,TRBV6-5,NA
TGTGCCAGCAGCTTAGATCTAAGGGCCCGGGGGGACGAGCAGTACTTC,CASSLDLRARGDEQYF,TRBJ2-7,NA,TRBV11-2,TRBD2
TGTGCCAGCAGCCCTGGGGACGTTCAAGAGACCCAGTACTTC,CASSPGDVQETQYF,TRBJ2-5,few,TRBV5-8,NA
TGTGCCAGCAGCTTAGATCCTACTCCCACAGATACGCAGCATTTT,CASSLDPTPTDTQHF,TRBJ1-5,NA,TRBV11-2,NA
TGTGCCAGCAGCCTGATACTCGCGGGCCCCGGGGAGCTGTTTTTT,CASSLILAGPGELFF,TRBJ2-2,NA,TRBV4-2,NA
TGTGCCAGCTCGGGAGGAGGGTTTGATCAGCCCCAGCATTTT,CASSGGGFDQPQHF,TRBJ1-5,NA,TRBV9,NA
TGTGCCAGCAGCCCTGTTTCGGGACAGGGCCGTAGTTGGTCCTACGAGCAGTACTTC,CASSPVSGQGRSWSYEQYF,TRBJ2-7,NA,TRBV7-2,TRBD1
TGTGCCAGTAGTATGTTAGGACTAGCGCACTCCTACAATGAGCAGTTCTTC,CASSMLGLAHSYNEQFF,TRBJ2-1,NA,TRBV19,TRBD2
TGTGCCAGCGGTAAGATCCTGGAAAAACTGTTTTTT,CASGKILEKLFF,TRBJ1-4,NA,TRBV27,NA
TGTGCCAGCTCATTTGCGCAGGGAAAAAACACCGGGGAGCTGTTTTTT,CASSFAQGKNTGELFF,TRBJ2-2,NA,TRBV18,NA
TGTGCCAGCAGTTTCCCACAGACAGGAGGGGGAGATACGCAGTATTTT,CASSFPQTGGGDTQYF,TRBJ2-3,NA,TRBV28,NA
TGTGCCATCAGTGAGTCTGGGCAGCCTGGAAACACCATATATTTT,CAISESGQPGNTIYF,TRBJ1-3,NA,TRBV10-3,NA
TGTGCCAGCAGCGTCGGGACTAGAGACGAGCAGTACTTC,CASSVGTRDEQYF,TRBJ2-7,once,TRBV11-2,TRBD2
TGTGCCAGCAGCTTAGGCGGCGGGGCCAATCAGCCCCAGCATTTT,CASSLGGGANQPQHF,TRBJ1-5,NA,TRBV11-1,NA
TGCGCCAGCAGCCTATCGACAGGGGATAATTCACCCCTCCACTTT,CASSLSTGDNSPLHF,TRBJ1-6,once,TRBV4-3,TRBD1
TGCGCCAGCAGCCAATTCCGACTAGCGGCGGTCTCCTACAATGAGCAGTTCTTC,CASSQFRLAAVSYNEQFF,TRBJ2-1,once,TRBV4-1,TRBD2
TGTGCCTGGAGTGTAGTTGCAGATACGCAGTATTTT,CAWSVVADTQYF,TRBJ2-3,once,TRBV30,NA
TGTGCCAGCAGCCCTGGTGAGGTTCATGGCTACACCTTC,CASSPGEVHGYTF,TRBJ1-2,NA,TRBV9,NA
TGTGCCAGCAGCTCAGGAGGTCCAACGGCCTACGAGCAGTACTTC,CASSSGGPTAYEQYF,TRBJ2-7,NA,TRBV5-4,NA
NA,CTSSLLVASGTPWQFF,TRBJ2-1,NA,TRBV1,NA
TGTGCCTGGGGGACAGGGGATACAGATACGCAGTATTTT,CAWGTGDTDTQYF,TRBJ2-3,NA,TRBV30,TRBD1